The T cell receptor beta chain described here comes from a study of PD-1 blockade in classical Hodgkin lymphoma. Germline CDR1 is MNHEY and CDR2 is SMNVEV (reference sequence). V was clipped by 1 base and J by 7 bases, with 10 bases between them. The CDR3 is 13 residues long. Generated by immunoSEQ multiplex PCR, the TCRdb table keeps only in-frame clones and is missing some. The sample lists about 30,000 clones; 91% were seen once. Time point reported: newly diagnosed, previously untreated cHL patient sample. This sequence originates from a human donor with classical Hodgkin lymphoma. The chain has TRBV27 and TRBJ1-1; D is possibly TRBD1 (6 bases). Input material: peripheral blood mononuclear cells (PBMCs). In nucleotides, the CDR3 is TGTGCCAGCAGTTTATGGGGGGGGCGTGAAGCTTTCTTT. It yields the protein CASSLWGGREAFF.